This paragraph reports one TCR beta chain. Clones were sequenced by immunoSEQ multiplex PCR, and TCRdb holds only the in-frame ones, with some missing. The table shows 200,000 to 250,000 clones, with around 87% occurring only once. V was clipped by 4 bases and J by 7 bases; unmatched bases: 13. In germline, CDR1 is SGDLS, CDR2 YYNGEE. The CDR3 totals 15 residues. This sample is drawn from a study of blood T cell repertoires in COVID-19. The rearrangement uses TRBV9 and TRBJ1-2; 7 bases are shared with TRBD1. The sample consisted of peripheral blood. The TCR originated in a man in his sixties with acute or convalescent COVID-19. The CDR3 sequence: CASSSGGQAGGGYTF. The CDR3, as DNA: TGTGCCAGCAGCTCGGGCGGACAGGCTGGGGGTGGCTACACCTTC.